Described below is a single TCR beta chain sequence and its context. The target antigen is unknown. CDR3 size: 13 residues. Losses at the gene ends were 8 bases for V and 0 bases for J; bases not matched to a gene: 3. Looked up from germline, CDR1 is SGHVS and CDR2 is FQNEAQ. The sample comes from a study of neurological immune-mediated disorders. Broader study findings: TCR clonal expansion peaked in HTLV-1-associated myelopathy patients and was lowest in multiple sclerosis patients.

Time point denoted: technical triplicate 3. Unsorted libraries were prepared from 2 million PBMCs held at -80 C. Each CDR3 protein is one row after TCRdb ran MiXCR on the 5' RACE reads. Of around 47,000 distinct CDR3 sequences listed, approximately 21% are singletons. The rearrangement uses TRBV7-8 and TRBJ2-7, with 8 bases identical to TRBD2. The TCR originated in a man in his sixties with HTLV-1-associated myelopathy (HAM/TSP). Input material: PBMCs. The CDR3: CASPLAVSYEQYF. CDR3 coding DNA: TGTGCCAGCCCACTAGCGGTCTCCTACGAGCAGTACTTC.